This T cell receptor (beta chain) emerged from a study of identical twins. TCRdb reprocessed the 5' RACE reads with MiXCR, giving one entry per CDR3 protein. The sample lists nearly 250,000 distinct CDR3 sequences, roughly 7% seen once, with approximately 3.6% in the top ten. The CDR3 length is 17 residues. The V gene's germline CDR1 is LGHDT and CDR2 YNNKEL (reference sequence). Trimming took 0 bases from V and 5 from J; bases not matched to a gene: 9. These data also formed part of another study, on yellow fever vaccine responses in identical twins. From that paper: Twins' vaccine T cell response reportedly gave the appearance of partial convergence and partial personalization.

The chain joins TRBV3-1 to TRBJ2-2, with 7 bases aligning to TRBD1. The sequence was obtained from a young woman in good health. The sequencing input was memory (CD45RO+) T cells sorted from blood. CDR3 DNA: TGTGCCAGCAGCCAAGATGAGCAGGGGGATTGGACCGGGGAGCTGTTTTTT. This encodes CASSQDEQGDWTGELFF.